This paragraph reports one T cell receptor beta chain. These data come from a study of blood T cell repertoires in COVID-19. The CDR3 runs to 15 residues. Germline CDR1 and CDR2: LNHDA and SQIVND (reference sequence). Germline trimming cut 5 bases from V and 8 bases from J; bases unmatched to any gene: 10. Recruits, aged roughly 18 to 89 years, lived in some 25 US areas. TCRdb's table, derived via immunoSEQ multiplex PCR, lists solely in-frame clones and lacks some. This table has 200,000 to 250,000 clones, roughly nine tenths appearing once. The sample taken for sequencing was PBMCs or T cells enriched from blood (not recorded which). The rearrangement uses TRBV19 and TRBJ2-1, with 9 bases fitting TRBD1. This sequence originates from a young woman in a cohort exposed to, infected with or recovered from COVID-19 (not recorded which). CDR3 coding DNA: TGTGCCAGTAGTCGTGGACAGGGGTCGGGGGATGAGCAGTTCTTC. Translating it yields CASSRGQGSGDEQFF.